Below, 5 T cell receptor beta chains from the same sample are listed, as sequenced in a study of immune cell composition in non-small cell lung cancer. Produced via immunoSEQ multiplex PCR; TCRdb's table is partial and in-frame only. The sample includes about 2,100 clones, almost 75% of them seen just once. Sequenced sample: lung tumor tissue. The receptors derive from a human donor with non-small cell lung cancer.

The chain links TRBV7-9 to TRBJ1-1; TRBD1 might be the D (6 bases). Per germline, CDR1 SEHNR and CDR2 FQNEAQ (reference sequence). The length of the CDR3 is 15 residues. Trimming left V 5 bases short and J 0 bases short, with 13 bases between. CDR3 loop: CASSLRDNLNTEAFF. Written as DNA, the CDR3 is TGTGCCAGCAGCCTCCGGGACAACTTGAACACTGAAGCTTTCTTT.

This clone came up a few times. The chain is built from TRBV6-1 and TRBJ2-4; 8 positions match TRBD1. V lost 10 bases and J lost 8; bases outside the gene matches: 10. CDR1 is MNHNS and CDR2 is SASEGT in the germline V gene. CDR3 length equals 13 residues. CDR3: CATTRDRRDIQYF. Written as DNA, the CDR3 is TGTGCCACTACTCGGGACAGGAGGGACATTCAGTACTTC.

The DNA of the CDR3 is TGTGCCAGCAGCTCTCTGGACAGGGGTACTGAAGCTTTCTTT. This sequence encodes CASSSLDRGTEAFF. The V gene is TRBV5-6, the J gene TRBJ1-1; 9 positions agree with TRBD1. Looked up from germline, CDR1 is SGHDT and CDR2 is YYEEEE. The ends lost 3 bases at V and 5 bases at J; junction bases unmatched: 5. This CDR3 is built from 14 residues.

This clone has a handful of counts. V and J are TRBV2 and TRBJ2-7; 13 bases align to TRBD2. The CDR3 is made up of 17 amino acids. Germline trimming cut 2 bases from V and 6 bases from J; bases unmatched to any gene: 10. CDR1 and CDR2 from the germline V gene are SNHLY and FYNNEI. The DNA for the CDR3 is TGTGCCAGCAGTGAATTTCTGAGACTAGCGGGGGGCGGCGAGCAGTACTTC. It codes for CASSEFLRLAGGGEQYF. The full variable domain, in which reference TRBV2 and TRBJ2-7 provide the parts outside the CDR3, is EPEVTQTPSHQVTQMGQEVILRCVPISNHLYFYWYRQILGQKVEFLVSFYNNEISEKSEIFDDQFSVERPDGSNFTLKIRSTKLEDSAMYFCASSEFLRLAGGGEQYFGPGTRLTVT.

The chain joins TRBV4-3 to TRBJ2-7, with 8 nucleotides matching TRBD2. The germline V gene encodes CDR1 LGHNA and CDR2 YSLEER. The CDR3 contains 14 residues. Trimming removed 3 bases from V and 3 bases from J; junction bases left unmatched: 4. The CDR3 DNA is TGCGCCAGCAGCCAGACCCGGGGGGGCTACGAGCAGTACTTC. Amino acid sequence: CASSQTRGGYEQYF.